This T cell receptor (beta chain) came from a study of human T cells and chemical hapten exposure. During construction of the library, unique molecular identifiers were attached to individual cDNA molecules for quantitative, reproducible TCR counting. In TCRdb, the RACE reads were re-called with MiXCR into one record per CDR3 protein. The table includes around 350,000 distinct CDR3 sequences, about 5.4% detected once. The time point here: pre-sensitization, week 0. Regarding treatment: therapeutic diphenylcyclopropenone sensitization with weekly scalp DPC. This clonotype was seen more than once but under ten times. Germline V gene data show CDR1 as SGDLS and CDR2 as YYNGEE. The CDR3 totals 14 residues. Trimming took off 4 bases at V and 7 bases at J, with 12 bases between the two ends.

The source of this sequence is a woman under 30 with alopecia areata. Some clones in this sample may be carry-over from other donors' samples. The chain recombines TRBV9 with TRBJ1-6; D remains ambiguous. The input for sequencing was whole blood, taken in connection with sensitization to the hapten diphenylcyclopropenone (DPC). CDR3 residues: CASSPDWVNSPLHF. CDR3 in DNA: TGTGCCAGCAGCCCCGACTGGGTCAATTCACCCCTCCACTTT. Drawing the rest from reference TRBV9 and TRBJ1-6, the complete variable domain is DSGVTQTPKHLITATGQRVTLRCSPRSGDLSVYWYQQSLDQGLQFLIQYYNGEERAKGNILERFSAQQFPDLHSELNLSSLELGDSALYFCASSPDWVNSPLHFGNGTRLTVT.